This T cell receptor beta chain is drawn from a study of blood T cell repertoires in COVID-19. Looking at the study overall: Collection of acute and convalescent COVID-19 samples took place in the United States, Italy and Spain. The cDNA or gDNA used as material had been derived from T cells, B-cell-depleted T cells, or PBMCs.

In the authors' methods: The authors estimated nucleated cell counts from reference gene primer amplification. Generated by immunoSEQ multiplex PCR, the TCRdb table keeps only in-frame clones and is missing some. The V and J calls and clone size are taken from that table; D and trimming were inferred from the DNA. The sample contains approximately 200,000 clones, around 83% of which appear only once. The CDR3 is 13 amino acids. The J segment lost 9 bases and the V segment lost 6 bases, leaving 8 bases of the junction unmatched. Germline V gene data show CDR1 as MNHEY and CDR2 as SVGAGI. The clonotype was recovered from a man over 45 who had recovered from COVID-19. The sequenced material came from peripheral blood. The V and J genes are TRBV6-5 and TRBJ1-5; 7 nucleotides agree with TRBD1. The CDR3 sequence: CASRTGTVGPQHF. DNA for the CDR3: TGTGCCAGCAGGACCGGGACAGTGGGGCCCCAGCATTTT.